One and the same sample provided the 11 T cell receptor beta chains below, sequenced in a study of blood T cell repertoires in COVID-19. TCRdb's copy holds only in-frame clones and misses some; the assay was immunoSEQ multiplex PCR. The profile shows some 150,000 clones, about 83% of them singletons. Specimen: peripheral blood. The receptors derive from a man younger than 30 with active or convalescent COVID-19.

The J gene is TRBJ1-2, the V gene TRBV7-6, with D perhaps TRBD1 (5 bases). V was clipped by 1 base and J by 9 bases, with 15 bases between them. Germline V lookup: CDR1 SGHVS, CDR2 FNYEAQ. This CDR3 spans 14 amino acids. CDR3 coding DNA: TGTGCCAGCAGCTTAGAGGGCCCCGCAGGGAGCTACACCTTC. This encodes CASSLEGPAGSYTF.

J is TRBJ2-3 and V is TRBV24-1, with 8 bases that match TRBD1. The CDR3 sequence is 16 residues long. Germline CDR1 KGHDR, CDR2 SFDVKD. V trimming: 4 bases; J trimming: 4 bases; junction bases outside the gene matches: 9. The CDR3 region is CATSDLGQGNADTQYF. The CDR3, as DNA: TGTGCCACCAGTGACCTCGGACAGGGTAACGCAGATACGCAGTATTTT.

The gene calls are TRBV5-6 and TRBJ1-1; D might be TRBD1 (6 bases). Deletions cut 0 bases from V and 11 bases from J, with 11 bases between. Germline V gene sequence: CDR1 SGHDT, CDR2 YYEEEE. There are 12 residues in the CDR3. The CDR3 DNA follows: TGTGCCAGCAGCTTGGAAGGACAGTCGGCTTTCTTT. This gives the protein CASSLEGQSAFF. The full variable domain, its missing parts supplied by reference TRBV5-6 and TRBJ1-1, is DAGVTQSPTHLIKTRGQQVTLRCSPKSGHDTVSWYQQALGQGPQFIFQYYEEEERQRGNFPDRFSGHQFPNYSSELNVNALLLGDSALYLCASSLEGQSAFFGQGTRLTVV.

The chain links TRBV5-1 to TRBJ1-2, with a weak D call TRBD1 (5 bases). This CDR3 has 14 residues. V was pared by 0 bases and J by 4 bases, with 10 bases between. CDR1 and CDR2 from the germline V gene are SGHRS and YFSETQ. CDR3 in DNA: TGCGCCAGCAGCTTGGGGGGCAACTTCTATGGCTACACCTTC. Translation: CASSLGGNFYGYTF.

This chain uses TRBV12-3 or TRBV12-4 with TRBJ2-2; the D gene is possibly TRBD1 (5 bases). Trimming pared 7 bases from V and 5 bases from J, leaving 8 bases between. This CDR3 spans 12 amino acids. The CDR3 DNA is TGTGCCAGCAATCCAGGGACCGGGGAGCTGTTTTTT. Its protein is CASNPGTGELFF.

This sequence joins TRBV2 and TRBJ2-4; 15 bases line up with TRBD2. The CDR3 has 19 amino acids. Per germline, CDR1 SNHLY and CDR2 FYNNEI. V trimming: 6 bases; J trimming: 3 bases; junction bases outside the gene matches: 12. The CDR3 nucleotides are TGTGCCAGCAGCGAGGGACTAGCGGGAGGTATTAGGGTCAAAAACATTCAGTACTTC. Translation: CASSEGLAGGIRVKNIQYF. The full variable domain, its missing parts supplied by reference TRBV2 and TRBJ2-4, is EPEVTQTPSHQVTQMGQEVILRCVPISNHLYFYWYRQILGQKVEFLVSFYNNEISEKSEIFDDQFSVERPDGSNFTLKIRSTKLEDSAMYFCASSEGLAGGIRVKNIQYFGAGTRLSVL.

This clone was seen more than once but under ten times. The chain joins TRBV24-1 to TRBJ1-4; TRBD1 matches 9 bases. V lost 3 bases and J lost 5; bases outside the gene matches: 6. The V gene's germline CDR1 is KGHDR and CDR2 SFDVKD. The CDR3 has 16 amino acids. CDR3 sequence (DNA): TGTGCCACCAGTGATAAAGGGACAGGGCGGAATGAAAAACTGTTTTTT. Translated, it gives CATSDKGTGRNEKLFF.

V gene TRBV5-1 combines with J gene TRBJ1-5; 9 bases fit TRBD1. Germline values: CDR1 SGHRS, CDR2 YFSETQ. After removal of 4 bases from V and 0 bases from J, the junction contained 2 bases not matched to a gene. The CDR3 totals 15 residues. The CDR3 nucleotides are TGCGCCAGCAGCGAACAGGGGGCTAGCAATCAGCCCCAGCATTTT. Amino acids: CASSEQGASNQPQHF.

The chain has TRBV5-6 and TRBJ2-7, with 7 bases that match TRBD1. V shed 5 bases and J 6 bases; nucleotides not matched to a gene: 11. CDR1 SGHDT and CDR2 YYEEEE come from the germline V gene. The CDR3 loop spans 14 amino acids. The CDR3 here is CASSPARHRGEQYV. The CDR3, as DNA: TGTGCCAGCAGTCCAGCTAGACACAGGGGCGAGCAGTACGTC.

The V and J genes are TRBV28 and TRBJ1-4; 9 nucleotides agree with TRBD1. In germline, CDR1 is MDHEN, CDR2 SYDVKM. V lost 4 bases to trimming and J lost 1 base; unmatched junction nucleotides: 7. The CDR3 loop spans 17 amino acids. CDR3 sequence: CASSSGQGMGTNEKLFF. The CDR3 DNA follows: TGTGCCAGCAGTTCGGGACAGGGTATGGGAACTAATGAAAAACTGTTTTTT.

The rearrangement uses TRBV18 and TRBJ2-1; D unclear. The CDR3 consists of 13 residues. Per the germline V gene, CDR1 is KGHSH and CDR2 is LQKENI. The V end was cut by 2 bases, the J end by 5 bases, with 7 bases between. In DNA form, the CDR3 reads TGTGCCAGCTCACCAGTAGAAAACAATGAGCAGTTCTTC. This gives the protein CASSPVENNEQFF. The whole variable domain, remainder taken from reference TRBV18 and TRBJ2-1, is NAGVMQNPRHLVRRRGQEARLRCSPMKGHSHVYWYRQLPEEGLKFMVYLQKENIIDESGMPKERFSAEFPKEGPSILRIQQVVRGDSAAYFCASSPVENNEQFFGPGTRLTVL.